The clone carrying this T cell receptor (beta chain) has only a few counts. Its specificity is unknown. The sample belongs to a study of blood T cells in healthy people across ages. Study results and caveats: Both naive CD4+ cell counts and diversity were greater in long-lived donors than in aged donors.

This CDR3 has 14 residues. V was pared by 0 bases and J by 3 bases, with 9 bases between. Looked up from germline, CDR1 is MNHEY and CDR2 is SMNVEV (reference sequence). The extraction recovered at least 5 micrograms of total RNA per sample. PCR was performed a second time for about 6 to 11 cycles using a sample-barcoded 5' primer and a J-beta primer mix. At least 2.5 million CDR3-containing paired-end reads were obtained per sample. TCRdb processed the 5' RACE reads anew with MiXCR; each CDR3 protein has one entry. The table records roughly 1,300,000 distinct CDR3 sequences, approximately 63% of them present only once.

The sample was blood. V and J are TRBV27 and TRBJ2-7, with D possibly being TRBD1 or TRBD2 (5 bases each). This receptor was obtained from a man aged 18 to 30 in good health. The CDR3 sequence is CASSLSGEYYEQYF. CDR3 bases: TGTGCCAGCAGTTTATCGGGGGAATACTACGAGCAGTACTTC.